This T cell receptor (beta chain) appears in the sequencing data of a study of T cell responses to AZD1222 COVID-19 vaccine. Whole-study context: Combined were second doses at about 4 or about 12 weeks.

Profiled with immunoSEQ multiplex PCR; TCRdb holds only in-frame clones, not every one. The sample holds 140,000 to 150,000 clones; 80% to 95% are singletons and the top ten take roughly 1.8%. Comments on this clone: What it binds is not known.

Whole-study findings and limits: A mostly white British donor set with more females was recruited, and clonal diversity was possibly underestimated. Spike-spanning, vaccine-associated CD4 TCRs were dominant at 160-218 and 743-854.

Sequenced here: peripheral blood, sampled on day 0 of AZD1222 vaccination. This receptor was taken from an adult in good health.

CDR3 protein: CASSPRQSYEQYF. CDR3 bases: TGTGCCAGCAGCCCCCGGCAGTCCTACGAGCAGTACTTC. This sequence joins TRBV5-4 and TRBJ2-7, with D unresolved. The V and J ends lost 4 bases and 1 base respectively, with 9 bases between them. Germline V gene sequence: CDR1 SGHNT, CDR2 YYREEE (reference sequence). The CDR3 extends over 13 amino acids.